This TCR beta chain was profiled in a study of shared clonotypes between healthy human individuals. Looking at the study overall: Per donor, three plates held CD4 naive cells, three held CD4 memory, two held CD8 naive and one held CD8 memory. Points from the study as a whole: It was observed that 5% to 6.5% of naive CD4 clonotypes were shared across a handful of donors.

The CDR3 spans 16 residues. J lost 1 base, V lost 9 bases, and 10 bases had no gene match. Germline loops: CDR1 LNHDA, CDR2 SQIVND (reference sequence). To note about this clone: The antigen is undetermined.

Assay used: immunoSEQ multiplex PCR; TCRdb lists only in-frame clones, some missing. The sample gives millions of clones, around nine tenths of which show up once; 0.11% to 0.15% is in the top ten. The TCR originated in a man between 18 and 35 years old in good health. Sequencing input: naive CD4+ T cells sorted from blood. Documented subset: CD45RA+ positively selected. V and J are TRBV19 and TRBJ1-3, with 9 bases matching TRBD1. The CDR3 DNA reads as TGTGCCAGCAGAAGTAGGGGGACAGGGTCTGGAAACACCATATATTTT. Protein sequence: CASRSRGTGSGNTIYF.